What follows describes a single T cell receptor (beta chain). Its antigen is as yet unknown. The repertoire was sequenced with immunoSEQ multiplex PCR; TCRdb's copy has only in-frame clones and lacks some. Among approximately 97,000 clones listed, around nine tenths were seen once. V lost 2 bases, J lost 5 bases, and 10 bases lay in between. Per germline, CDR1 MNHNS and CDR2 SASEGT. The CDR3 is made up of 14 amino acids. The sample originates from a study of siplizumab effects on memory and regulatory T cells. General observations from the study: Alloreactive sequences tracing back to unstimulated CD4+ memory cells were significantly reduced by siplizumab.

The genes are TRBV6-1 and TRBJ2-1; D not resolved. The receptor's source is a human donor in good health. The sample taken for sequencing was CD4+ T cells sorted from blood. Written as DNA, the CDR3 is TGTGCCAGCAGTGAATGGAGACTGAACAATGAGCAGTTCTTC. It yields the protein CASSEWRLNNEQFF.